This TCR beta chain was obtained from a study of Graves' ophthalmopathy and Graves' hyperthyroidism. RNA transcripts yielded amplified TCR beta CDR3 regions. After a first-round RT-PCR with HTBI primers, a second-round multiplex PCR was run. TCRdb ran MiXCR on the multiplex PCR reads and lists one entry per CDR3 protein. The sample shows approximately 380,000 distinct CDR3 sequences, over 20% of them seen only once. The CDR3 totals 16 residues. V lost 0 bases, J lost 5 bases, and 8 bases stayed unmatched. From germline, CDR1 is SGHRS and CDR2 YFSETQ. This clonotype has a count of ten or more. This receptor was taken from a woman younger than 35 with stable Graves' hyperthyroidism. The V gene is TRBV5-1, the J gene TRBJ2-7, with 10 bases aligning to TRBD2. The sequencing sample was made of peripheral blood. The chain's CDR3 is CASSLALTSGTDEQYF. In DNA, the CDR3 is TGCGCCAGCAGCTTGGCTCTCACTAGCGGGACTGACGAGCAGTACTTC.